One and the same sample provided the 10 T cell receptor beta chains below, sequenced in a study of T-cell memory formation after mild COVID-19. A single record per CDR3 protein comes from TCRdb applying MiXCR to the 5' RACE reads. This table has about 560,000 distinct CDR3 sequences, 15% to 20% appearing once. The sample taken for sequencing was PBMCs or a T cell subset sorted from them (not recorded which). The receptors come from an adult woman who had mild COVID-19 (a few samples of this study predate the infection). Cell type and time point are not known.

This clonotype showed up just a few times. This chain joins TRBV19 and TRBJ2-7; the match to TRBD1 covers 8 bases. CDR3 length: 14 amino acids. Trimming cost V 5 bases and J 2 bases; bases outside gene matches: 5. CDR1 is LNHDA and CDR2 is SQIVND in the germline V gene (reference sequence). The CDR3 nucleotides are TGTGCCAGTAGTGGCGGACAGGGAACCTACGAGCAGTACTTC. This translates into CASSGGQGTYEQYF.

This clonotype was counted a few times. The genes are TRBV29-1 and TRBJ1-2; D not certain. Trimming took off 0 bases at V and 2 bases at J, with 7 bases between the two ends. This CDR3 has 13 residues. The germline V gene has CDR1 SQVTM and CDR2 ANQGSEA. The CDR3 protein is CSVEEAGNYGYTF. CDR3 DNA: TGCAGCGTTGAAGAAGCCGGGAACTATGGCTACACCTTC.

This clonotype turned up a few times. The chain carries TRBV2 and TRBJ1-1; D unclear. Trimming pared 1 base from V and 2 bases from J, leaving 11 bases between. Germline CDR1 SNHLY, CDR2 FYNNEI. There are 15 residues in the CDR3. The CDR3 DNA reads as TGTGCCAGCAGTGAAGGGGCCCTACTAAACACTGAAGCTTTCTTT. Its translation is CASSEGALLNTEAFF.

Written as DNA, the CDR3 is TGTGCCAGCTCACCTCAGGACGACGGAGAGACCCAGTACTTC. This translates into CASSPQDDGETQYF. The chain uses TRBV18 and TRBJ2-5; D gene ambiguous. This CDR3 spans 14 amino acids. Germline V gene data show CDR1 as KGHSH and CDR2 as LQKENI. V was trimmed by 3 bases and J by 4 bases, leaving 12 bases between them.

The chain combines TRBV12-3 or TRBV12-4 with TRBJ2-5, with a possible D match to TRBD1 (6 bases). Deletions cut 6 bases from V and 3 bases from J, with 20 bases between. This CDR3 region has 16 residues. The CDR3 nucleotides read TGTGCCAGCAGCCCGGCGACAGGCATAAATAAAGAGACCCAGTACTTC. As protein: CASSPATGINKETQYF.

V is TRBV5-6 and J is TRBJ1-1; tentative D call: TRBD1 (6 bases). The ends were cut back, 4 bases at V and 5 bases at J, with 15 bases in the middle. The CDR3 runs 14 residues. In germline, CDR1 is SGHDT, CDR2 YYEEEE. The CDR3 is CASSLTGWRTEAFF. DNA of the CDR3: TGTGCCAGCAGCCTTACAGGGTGGAGGACTGAAGCTTTCTTT.

This chain connects TRBV7-2 to TRBJ1-4; D might be TRBD1 (6 bases). V gave up 5 bases and J gave up 5 bases, with 12 bases separating them. CDR1 is SGHTA and CDR2 is FQGNSA in the germline V gene. CDR3 length equals 14 residues. The CDR3 coding sequence is TGTGCCAGCAGCCACGACAGGTGGAATGAAAAACTGTTTTTT. Translating gives CASSHDRWNEKLFF.

The chain links TRBV5-1 to TRBJ2-5; 7 nucleotides agree with TRBD1. V gave up 6 bases and J gave up 5 bases; unmatched junction bases: 13. Looked up from germline, CDR1 is SGHRS and CDR2 is YFSETQ. The CDR3 covers 15 residues. The CDR3 DNA is TGCGCCAGCACGCACTATACCGGACAGGACGAGACCCAGTACTTC. This sequence encodes CASTHYTGQDETQYF.

This clonotype was detected only a few times. This chain joins TRBV27 and TRBJ1-2, with 10 positions matching TRBD1. Germline V lookup: CDR1 MNHEY, CDR2 SMNVEV (reference sequence). Trimming removed 3 bases from V and 7 bases from J; junction bases left unmatched: 5. CDR3 length: 14 amino acids. Written as DNA, the CDR3 is TGTGCCAGCAGTTTGACAGGGGGCTGGAGTGGCTACACCTTC. Translating gives CASSLTGGWSGYTF.

The rearrangement uses TRBV4-2 and TRBJ2-7; D perhaps matches TRBD1 (7 bases). Germline CDR1 is LGHNA and CDR2 is YNFKEQ. V was clipped by 0 bases and J by 3 bases, with 12 bases between them. The CDR3 extends over 15 amino acids. The CDR3 region is CASSQESQGGYEQYF. The CDR3 DNA sequence: TGTGCCAGCAGCCAAGAAAGCCAGGGGGGCTACGAGCAGTACTTC.